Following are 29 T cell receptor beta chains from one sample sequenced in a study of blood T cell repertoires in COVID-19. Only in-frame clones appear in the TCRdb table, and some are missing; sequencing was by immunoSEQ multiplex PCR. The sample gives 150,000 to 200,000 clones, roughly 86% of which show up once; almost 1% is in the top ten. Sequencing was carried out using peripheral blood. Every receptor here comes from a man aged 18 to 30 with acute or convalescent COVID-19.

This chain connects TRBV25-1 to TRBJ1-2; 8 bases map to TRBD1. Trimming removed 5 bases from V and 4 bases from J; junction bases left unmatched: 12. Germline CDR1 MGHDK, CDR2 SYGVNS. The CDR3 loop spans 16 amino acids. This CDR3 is CASSLETRQGFYGYTF. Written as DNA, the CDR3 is TGTGCCAGCAGTCTAGAAACCCGACAGGGGTTCTATGGCTACACCTTC.

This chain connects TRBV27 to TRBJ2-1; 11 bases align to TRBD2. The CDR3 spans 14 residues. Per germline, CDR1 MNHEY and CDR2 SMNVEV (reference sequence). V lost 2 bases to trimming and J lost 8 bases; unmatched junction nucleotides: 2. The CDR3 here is CASSLLAGGDEQFF. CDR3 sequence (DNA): TGTGCCAGCAGTTTACTAGCGGGGGGTGATGAGCAGTTCTTC.

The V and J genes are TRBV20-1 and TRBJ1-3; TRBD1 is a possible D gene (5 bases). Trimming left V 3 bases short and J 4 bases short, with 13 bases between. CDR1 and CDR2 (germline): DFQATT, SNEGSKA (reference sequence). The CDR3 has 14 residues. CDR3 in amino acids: CSASRQSGGNTIYF. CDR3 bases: TGCAGTGCTAGTAGACAGTCAGGAGGAAACACCATATATTTT.

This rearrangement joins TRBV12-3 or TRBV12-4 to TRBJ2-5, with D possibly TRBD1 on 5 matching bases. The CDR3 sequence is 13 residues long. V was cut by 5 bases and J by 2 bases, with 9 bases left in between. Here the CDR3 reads CASSIQGQETQYF. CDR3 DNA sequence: TGTGCCAGCAGTATTCAGGGTCAAGAGACCCAGTACTTC.

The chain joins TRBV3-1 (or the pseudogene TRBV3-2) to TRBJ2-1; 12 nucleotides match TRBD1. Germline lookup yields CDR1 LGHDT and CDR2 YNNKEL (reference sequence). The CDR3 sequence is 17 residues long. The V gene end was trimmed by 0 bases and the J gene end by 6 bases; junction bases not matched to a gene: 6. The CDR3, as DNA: TGTGCCAGCAGCCAAGATAGGGGACAGGGGGCGACCAATGAGCAGTTCTTC. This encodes CASSQDRGQGATNEQFF.

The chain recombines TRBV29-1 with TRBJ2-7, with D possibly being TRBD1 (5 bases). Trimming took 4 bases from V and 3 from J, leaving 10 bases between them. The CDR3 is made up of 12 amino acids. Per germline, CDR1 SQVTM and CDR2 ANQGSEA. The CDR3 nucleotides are TGCAGCGTTGTGAGACAGAACTACGAGCAGTACTTC. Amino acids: CSVVRQNYEQYF.

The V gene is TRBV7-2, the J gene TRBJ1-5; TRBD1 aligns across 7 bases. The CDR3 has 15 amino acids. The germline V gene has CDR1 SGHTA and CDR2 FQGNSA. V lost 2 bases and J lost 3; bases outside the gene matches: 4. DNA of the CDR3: TGTGCCAGCAGCTTATTACAGGGGTACAATCAGCCCCAGCATTTT. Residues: CASSLLQGYNQPQHF.

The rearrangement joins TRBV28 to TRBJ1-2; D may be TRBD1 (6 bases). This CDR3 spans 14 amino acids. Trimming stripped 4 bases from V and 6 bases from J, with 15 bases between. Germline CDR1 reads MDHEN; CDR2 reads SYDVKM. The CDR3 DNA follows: TGTGCCAGCAGTTCCCTACAGGGTTTCCATGGCTACACCTTC. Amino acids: CASSSLQGFHGYTF.

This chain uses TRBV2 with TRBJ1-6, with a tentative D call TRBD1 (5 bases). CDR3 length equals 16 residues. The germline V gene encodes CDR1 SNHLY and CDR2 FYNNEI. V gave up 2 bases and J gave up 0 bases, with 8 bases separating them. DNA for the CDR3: TGTGCCAGCAGTGAACGGGGGAGCTCCTATAATTCACCCCTCCACTTT. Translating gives CASSERGSSYNSPLHF.

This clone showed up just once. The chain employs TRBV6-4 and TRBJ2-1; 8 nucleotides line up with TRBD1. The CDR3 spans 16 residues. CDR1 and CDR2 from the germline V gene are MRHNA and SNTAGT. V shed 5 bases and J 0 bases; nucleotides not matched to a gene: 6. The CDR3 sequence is CASSLDRGYSYNEQFF. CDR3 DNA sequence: TGTGCCAGCAGTTTAGACAGGGGCTACTCCTACAATGAGCAGTTCTTC.

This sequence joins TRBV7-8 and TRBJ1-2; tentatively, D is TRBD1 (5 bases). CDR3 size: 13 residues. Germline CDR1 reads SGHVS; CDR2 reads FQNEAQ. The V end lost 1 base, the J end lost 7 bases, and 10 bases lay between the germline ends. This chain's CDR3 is CASSLVGGGGYTF. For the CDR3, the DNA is TGTGCCAGCAGCTTAGTAGGCGGGGGTGGCTACACCTTC. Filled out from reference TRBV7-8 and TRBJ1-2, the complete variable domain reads GAGVSQSPRYKVAKRGQDVALRCDPISGHVSLFWYQQALGQGPEFLTYFQNEAQLDKSGLPSDRFFAERPEGSVSTLKIQRTQQEDSAVYLCASSLVGGGGYTFGSGTRLTVV.

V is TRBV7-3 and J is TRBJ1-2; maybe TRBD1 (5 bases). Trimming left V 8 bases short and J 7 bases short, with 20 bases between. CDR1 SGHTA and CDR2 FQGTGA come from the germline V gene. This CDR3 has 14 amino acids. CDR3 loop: CASAKGQGSGGYTF. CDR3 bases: TGTGCCAGCGCTAAGGGCCAGGGAAGTGGTGGCTACACCTTC.

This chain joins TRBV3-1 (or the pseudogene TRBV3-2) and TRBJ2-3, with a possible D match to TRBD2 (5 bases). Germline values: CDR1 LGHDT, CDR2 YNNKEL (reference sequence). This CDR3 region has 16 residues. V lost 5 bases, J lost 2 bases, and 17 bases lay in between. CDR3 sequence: CASSNPSGKNTDTQYF. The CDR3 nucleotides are TGTGCCAGCAGCAACCCATCCGGGAAGAACACAGATACGCAGTATTTT.

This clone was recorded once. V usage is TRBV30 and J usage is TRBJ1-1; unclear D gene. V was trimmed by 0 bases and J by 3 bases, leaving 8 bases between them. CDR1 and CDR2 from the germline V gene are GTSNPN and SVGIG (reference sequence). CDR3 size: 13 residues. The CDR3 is CAWSVEGYTEAFF. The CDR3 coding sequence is TGTGCCTGGAGTGTAGAGGGATACACTGAAGCTTTCTTT. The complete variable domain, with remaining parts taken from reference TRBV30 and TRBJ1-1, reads SQTIHQWPATLVQPVGSPLSLECTVEGTSNPNLYWYRQAAGRGLQLLFYSVGIGQISSEVPQNLSASRPQDRQFILSSKKLLLSDSGFYLCAWSVEGYTEAFFGQGTRLTVV.

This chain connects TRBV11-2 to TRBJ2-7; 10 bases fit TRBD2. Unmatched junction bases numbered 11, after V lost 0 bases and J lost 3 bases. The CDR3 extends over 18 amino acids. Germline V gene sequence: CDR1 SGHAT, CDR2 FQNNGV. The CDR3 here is CASSLDRVAGGQSYEQYV. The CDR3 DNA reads TGTGCCAGCAGCTTAGACCGTGTAGCGGGGGGCCAGAGCTACGAGCAGTACGTC.

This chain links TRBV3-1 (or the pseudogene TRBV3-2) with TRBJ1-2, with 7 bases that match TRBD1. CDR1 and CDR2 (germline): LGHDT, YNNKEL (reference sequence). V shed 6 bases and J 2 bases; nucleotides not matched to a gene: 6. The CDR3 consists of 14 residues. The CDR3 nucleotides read TGTGCCAGCAGACACACAGGGGTCAACTATGGCTACACCTTC. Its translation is CASRHTGVNYGYTF.

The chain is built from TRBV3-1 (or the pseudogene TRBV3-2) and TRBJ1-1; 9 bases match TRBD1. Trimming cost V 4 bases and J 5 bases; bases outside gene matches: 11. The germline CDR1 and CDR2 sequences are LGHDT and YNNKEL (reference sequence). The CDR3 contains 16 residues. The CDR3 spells CASSPRDRARGTEAFF. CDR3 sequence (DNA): TGTGCCAGCAGCCCCAGGGACAGGGCTCGCGGGACTGAAGCTTTCTTT.

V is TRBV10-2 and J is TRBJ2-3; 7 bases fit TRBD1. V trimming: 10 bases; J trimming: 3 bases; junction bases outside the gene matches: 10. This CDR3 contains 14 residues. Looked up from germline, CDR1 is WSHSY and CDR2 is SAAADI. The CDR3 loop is CATKQGSVTDTQYF. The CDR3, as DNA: TGCGCCACCAAACAGGGGAGTGTTACAGATACGCAGTATTTT.

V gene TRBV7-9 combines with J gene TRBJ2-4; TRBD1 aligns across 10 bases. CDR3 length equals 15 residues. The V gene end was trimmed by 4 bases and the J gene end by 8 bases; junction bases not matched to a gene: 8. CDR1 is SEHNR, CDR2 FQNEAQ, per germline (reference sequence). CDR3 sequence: CASSSTGTGVHIQYF. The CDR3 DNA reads TGTGCCAGCAGCTCAACCGGGACAGGGGTGCACATTCAGTACTTC.

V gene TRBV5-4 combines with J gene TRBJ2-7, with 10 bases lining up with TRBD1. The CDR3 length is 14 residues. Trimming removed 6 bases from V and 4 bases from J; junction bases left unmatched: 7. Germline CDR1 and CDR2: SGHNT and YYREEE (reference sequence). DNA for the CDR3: TGTGCCAGCACCAGGGACAGGGGAGTATACGAGCAGTACGTC. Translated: CASTRDRGVYEQYV.

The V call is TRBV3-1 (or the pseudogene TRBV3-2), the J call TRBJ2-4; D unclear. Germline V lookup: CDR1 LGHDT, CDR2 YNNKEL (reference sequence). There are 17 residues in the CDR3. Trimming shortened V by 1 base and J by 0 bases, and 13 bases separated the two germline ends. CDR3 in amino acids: CASSQVLSRVAKNIQYF. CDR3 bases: TGTGCCAGCAGCCAAGTGCTGTCCCGAGTAGCCAAAAACATTCAGTACTTC.

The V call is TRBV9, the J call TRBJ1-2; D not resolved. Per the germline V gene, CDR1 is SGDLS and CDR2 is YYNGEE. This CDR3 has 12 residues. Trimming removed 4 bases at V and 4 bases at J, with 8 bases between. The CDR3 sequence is CASSPGIYGYTF. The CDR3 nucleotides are TGTGCCAGCAGCCCAGGAATCTATGGCTACACCTTC. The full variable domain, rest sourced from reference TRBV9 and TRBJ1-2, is DSGVTQTPKHLITATGQRVTLRCSPRSGDLSVYWYQQSLDQGLQFLIQYYNGEERAKGNILERFSAQQFPDLHSELNLSSLELGDSALYFCASSPGIYGYTFGSGTRLTVV.

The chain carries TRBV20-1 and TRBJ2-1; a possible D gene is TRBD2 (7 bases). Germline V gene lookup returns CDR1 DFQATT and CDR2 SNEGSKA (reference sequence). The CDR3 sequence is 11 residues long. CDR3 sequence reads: CREGGPNEQFF. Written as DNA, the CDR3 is TGCAGGGAGGGGGGGCCAAATGAGCAGTTCTTC.

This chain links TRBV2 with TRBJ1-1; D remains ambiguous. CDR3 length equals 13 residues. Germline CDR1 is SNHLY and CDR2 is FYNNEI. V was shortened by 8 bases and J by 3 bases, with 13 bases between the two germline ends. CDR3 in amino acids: CASHKGGYTEAFF. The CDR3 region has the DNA TGTGCCAGCCATAAGGGAGGCTACACTGAAGCTTTCTTT.

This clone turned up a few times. CDR3 DNA sequence: TGCGCCAGCAGCCAAGATATCACAGGGAGTGATGAGCAGTTCTTC. It encodes CASSQDITGSDEQFF. V and J are TRBV4-1 and TRBJ2-1; TRBD1 is a possible D gene (6 bases). The CDR3 sequence is 15 residues long. The V gene lost 0 bases and the J gene lost 8 bases, with 14 bases spanning the gap. Germline CDR1 and CDR2: MGHRA and YSYEKL.

CDR3 in amino acids: CASSLGETTDTQYF. The DNA of the CDR3 is TGCGCCAGCAGCTTGGGGGAGACCACAGATACGCAGTATTTT. V usage is TRBV5-1 and J usage is TRBJ2-3; D perhaps matches TRBD2 (5 bases). V was shortened by 0 bases and J by 2 bases, with 7 bases between the two germline ends. Germline assignment: CDR1 SGHRS and CDR2 YFSETQ. This CDR3 spans 14 amino acids. Full variable domain (rest looked up from reference TRBV5-1 and TRBJ2-3): KAGVTQTPRYLIKTRGQQVTLSCSPISGHRSVSWYQQTPGQGLQFLFEYFSETQRNKGNFPGRFSGRQFSNSRSEMNVSTLELGDSALYLCASSLGETTDTQYFGPGTRLTVL.

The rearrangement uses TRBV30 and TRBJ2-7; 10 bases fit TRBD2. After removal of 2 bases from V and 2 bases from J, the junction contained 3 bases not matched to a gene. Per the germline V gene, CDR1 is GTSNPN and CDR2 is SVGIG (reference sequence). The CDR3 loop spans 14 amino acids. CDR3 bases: TGTGCCTGGAGTTCAACTAGCGGGGCCTACGAGCAGTACTTC. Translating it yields CAWSSTSGAYEQYF.

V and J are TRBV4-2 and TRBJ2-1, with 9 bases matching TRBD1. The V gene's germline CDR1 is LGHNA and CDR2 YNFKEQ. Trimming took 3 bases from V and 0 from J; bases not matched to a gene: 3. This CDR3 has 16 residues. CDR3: CASSHADRGSYNEQFF. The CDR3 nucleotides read TGTGCCAGCAGCCACGCGGACAGGGGCTCCTACAATGAGCAGTTCTTC.

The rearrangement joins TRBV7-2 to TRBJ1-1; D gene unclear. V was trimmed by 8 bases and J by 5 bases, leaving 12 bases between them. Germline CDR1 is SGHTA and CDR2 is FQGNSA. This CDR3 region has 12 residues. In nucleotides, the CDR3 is TGTGCCAGCGCGTCCGCCGGGACTGAAGCTTTCTTT. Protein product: CASASAGTEAFF.